A single sample is the source of the 17 T cell receptor beta chains below, sequenced in a study of CD8+ T cells in alopecia areata. RNA extraction and reverse transcription yielded cDNA as sequencing template. Here immunoSEQ multiplex PCR was the method, and the copy in TCRdb shows in-frame clones only, minus some. The sample shows 110,000 or so clones, less than 70% of them seen only once. Regarding treatment: oral pan-JAK inhibitor, 5-10 mg twice daily. The sequencing here drew on CD4+ T cells sorted from blood, taken at week 24, from a patient treated with tofacitinib. These receptors came from a human donor with alopecia areata.

The chain uses TRBV25-1 and TRBJ1-2; D remains ambiguous. The V gene lost 2 bases and the J gene lost 4 bases, with 8 bases spanning the gap. Germline CDR1 and CDR2: MGHDK and SYGVNS. The CDR3 length is 13 residues. CDR3 in DNA: TGTGCCAGCAGTGAAGGCCAGGTCTATGGCTACACCTTC. Encoded protein: CASSEGQVYGYTF.

This chain uses TRBV5-6 with TRBJ1-1, with D tentatively TRBD1 (5 bases). Trimming cost V 2 bases and J 2 bases, with 10 bases left between them. Germline assignment: CDR1 SGHDT and CDR2 YYEEEE. This CDR3 contains 14 residues. CDR3: CASSFLTANTEAFF. Written as DNA, the CDR3 is TGTGCCAGCAGCTTCCTGACAGCCAACACTGAAGCTTTCTTT.

This clone showed up just a few times. V usage is TRBV21-1 and J usage is TRBJ1-4. TRBV21-1 is a pseudogene locus. The CDR3 extends over 15 amino acids. This chain's CDR3 is CASSDPGEGGEKLFF. CDR3 DNA: TGTGCCAGCAGCGACCCAGGGGAGGGCGGTGAAAAACTGTTTTTT.

V is TRBV18 and J is TRBJ2-4, with 7 bases fitting TRBD2. V dropped 4 bases and J dropped 3; count of bases not matched to a gene: 0. CDR3 length equals 13 residues. Looked up from germline, CDR1 is KGHSH and CDR2 is LQKENI. CDR3 protein: CASSREGKNIQYF. In nucleotides, the CDR3 is TGTGCCAGCTCACGGGAGGGCAAAAACATTCAGTACTTC.

This clone appeared a single time. The rearrangement links TRBV2 to TRBJ1-1, with D unresolved. Trimming left V 5 bases short and J 4 bases short, with 8 bases between. There are 12 residues in the CDR3. CDR1 and CDR2 from the germline V gene are SNHLY and FYNNEI. DNA for the CDR3: TGTGCCAGCAGTCGGAGGGCCACTGAAGCTTTCTTT. Protein sequence: CASSRRATEAFF.

The chain couples TRBV7-4 to TRBJ2-3; 10 bases agree with TRBD2. Per germline, CDR1 SGHVT and CDR2 SQSDAQ. CDR3 length: 17 amino acids. Unmatched junction bases numbered 13, after V lost 0 bases and J lost 10 bases. CDR3 bases: TGTGCCAGCAGCTTAGCGCGTCCTAGCGGGGGCCGGATCGCGCAGTATTTT. As protein: CASSLARPSGGRIAQYF.

Here the CDR3 reads CASSQDEGLNYNEQFF. CDR3 DNA: TGTGCCAGCAGCCAAGATGAGGGACTAAATTACAATGAGCAGTTCTTC. The rearrangement uses TRBV4-2 and TRBJ2-1; 7 positions agree with TRBD2. This CDR3 contains 16 residues. Germline values: CDR1 LGHNA, CDR2 YNFKEQ. Trimming took 0 bases from V and 4 from J; bases not matched to a gene: 6.

This chain connects TRBV9 to TRBJ2-1; maybe TRBD1 (5 bases). Per germline, CDR1 SGDLS and CDR2 YYNGEE. V shed 0 bases and J shed 0 bases, with 7 bases lying between them. The CDR3 totals 15 residues. The CDR3 nucleotides are TGTGCCAGCAGCGTAGAGGGGTACTCCTACAATGAGCAGTTCTTC. Amino acids: CASSVEGYSYNEQFF.

In its sample, this clone was seen a few times. V and J are TRBV5-4 and TRBJ2-5; 7 bases are a match to TRBD1. The CDR3 loop spans 14 amino acids. The germline V gene encodes CDR1 SGHNT and CDR2 YYREEE (reference sequence). Losses at the gene ends were 4 bases for V and 4 bases for J; bases not matched to a gene: 7. CDR3 nucleotide sequence: TGTGCCAGCAGCCAACGGGACAGCGGAGAGACCCAGTACTTC. Its translation: CASSQRDSGETQYF.

This chain links TRBV11-3 with TRBJ2-7; no clear D gene. The CDR3 spans 12 residues. Germline V gene sequence: CDR1 SGHNT, CDR2 YENEEA. Trimming removed 0 bases from V and 13 bases from J, with 13 bases in between. In nucleotides, the CDR3 is TGTGCCAGCAGCTTAGAAAATCTAAGACCTTACTTC. Translated: CASSLENLRPYF.

The chain employs TRBV29-1 and TRBJ1-1, with TRBD1 identical over 7 bases. V shed 1 base, J shed 8 bases, and the junction held 4 bases outside the gene matches. CDR3 size: 12 residues. Germline values: CDR1 SQVTM, CDR2 ANQGSEA. CDR3 region: CSVEVTGVEAFF. CDR3 sequence (DNA): TGCAGCGTTGAAGTCACAGGGGTAGAAGCTTTCTTT.

CDR3 in amino acids: CATTSTGIDIQYF. The CDR3 DNA is TGTGCCACCACCTCGACAGGGATTGACATTCAGTACTTC. V and J are TRBV15 and TRBJ2-4; 7 nucleotides agree with TRBD1. The CDR3 contains 13 residues. J was trimmed by 8 bases and V by 7 bases; bases with no gene match: 8. Germline V gene data show CDR1 as LNHNV and CDR2 as YYDKDF (reference sequence).

This clone was picked up a small number of times. The chain's CDR3 is CASSASGRGQETQYF. CDR3 coding DNA: TGCGCCAGCAGCGCTAGCGGGAGAGGACAAGAGACCCAGTACTTC. The V and J genes are TRBV5-1 and TRBJ2-5, with 10 nucleotides matching TRBD2. CDR3 length: 15 residues. V dropped 4 bases and J dropped 2; count of bases not matched to a gene: 5. Germline values: CDR1 SGHRS, CDR2 YFSETQ. The variable domain in full, with the rest retrieved from reference TRBV5-1 and TRBJ2-5, is KAGVTQTPRYLIKTRGQQVTLSCSPISGHRSVSWYQQTPGQGLQFLFEYFSETQRNKGNFPGRFSGRQFSNSRSEMNVSTLELGDSALYLCASSASGRGQETQYFGPGTRLLVL.

The V gene is TRBV14, the J gene TRBJ1-2, with 7 bases fitting TRBD1. The CDR3 extends over 13 amino acids. Germline trimming cut 0 bases from V and 5 bases from J; bases unmatched to any gene: 0. CDR1 SGHDN and CDR2 FVKESK come from the germline V gene. CDR3 region: CASSQETGYGYTF. CDR3 nucleotide sequence: TGTGCCAGCAGCCAAGAGACAGGGTATGGCTACACCTTC.

This clone was detected only a few times. This chain links TRBV6-5 with TRBJ2-1; D tentatively reads TRBD1 or TRBD2 (5 bases each). The CDR3 is 15 residues long. From germline, CDR1 is MNHEY and CDR2 SVGAGI. Trimming removed 4 bases at V and 4 bases at J, with 14 bases between. This CDR3 reads CASSSTGRVYNEQFF. In nucleotides, the CDR3 is TGTGCCAGCAGTTCGACGGGACGCGTGTACAATGAGCAGTTCTTC.

This chain uses TRBV4-3 with TRBJ1-4; TRBD1 is a possible D gene (6 bases). The CDR3 has 16 amino acids. V was clipped by 4 bases and J by 2 bases, with 14 bases between them. Germline CDR1 is LGHNA and CDR2 is YSLEER. Here the CDR3 reads CASSPQGGATNEKLFF. In DNA, the CDR3 is TGCGCCAGCAGCCCCCAAGGGGGGGCGACTAATGAAAAACTGTTTTTT.

The chain carries TRBV11-1 and TRBJ2-5; D may be TRBD2 (5 bases). CDR3 length: 13 amino acids. In germline, CDR1 is SGHAT, CDR2 FQDESV (reference sequence). Between the trimmed V and J ends, which lost 5 bases and 0 bases, there was a span of 7 bases. In DNA, the CDR3 is TGTGCCAGCAGCATCGGGGACCAAGAGACCCAGTACTTC. It codes for CASSIGDQETQYF.